This is a list of T cell receptor beta chains from one sample in a study. TCRdb reprocessed the 5' RACE reads with MiXCR, giving one entry per CDR3 protein. The sample contains about 9,000 distinct CDR3 sequences, about half of which appear only once. The specimen sequenced was Tregs sorted from a lymph node. The receptors were sampled from a female donor with breast cancer. Each CDR3 is given with its conserved first and last residue. A D gene is named only where the DNA matches it firmly. Clone size is given for some rows only: seen once, a few or many times, or a class if the clone is expanded.

-	TRBV6-5	-	TRBJ1-4	CASSYSSQENEKLFF	TGTGCCAGCAGTTACTCGAGCCAAGAGAATGAAAAACTGTTTTTT
-	TRBV4-1	-	TRBJ1-1	CASSYKNTEAFF	TGTGCCAGCAGTTACAAGAACACTGAAGCTTTCTTT
once	TRBV4-1	TRBD1	TRBJ2-7	CASSQNSGTGDYEQYF	TGCGCCAGCAGCCAAAATTCCGGGACAGGGGATTATGAGCAGTACTTC
-	TRBV6-5	-	TRBJ2-7	CASSYKGGANEQYF	TGTGCCAGCAGTTACAAGGGGGGTGCAAACGAGCAGTACTTC
few	TRBV7-3	TRBD2	TRBJ2-3	CASSQGLASTDTQYF	TGTGCCAGCAGCCAAGGACTAGCGAGCACAGATACGCAGTATTTT
-	TRBV5-1	-	TRBJ1-1	CASNSLTRTDEAFF	TGCGCCAGCAACTCCCTCACGCGTACAGATGAAGCTTTCTTT
-	TRBV20-1	-	TRBJ2-7	CSARGTNYEQYF	TGCAGTGCTAGAGGGACAAACTACGAGCAGTACTTC
-	TRBV12-3/TRBV12-4	-	TRBJ1-5	CASSFHGGQPQHF	TGTGCCAGCAGTTTTCACGGAGGGCAGCCCCAGCATTTT
-	TRBV9	TRBD2	TRBJ2-5	CAGSVWASGTSQETQYF	TGTGCCGGCAGCGTATGGGCCTCCGGGACTAGTCAAGAGACCCAGTACTTC
-	TRBV5-1	TRBD1	TRBJ1-1	CASSSGTGTRTEAFF	TGCGCCAGCAGCTCCGGGACAGGGACCCGCACTGAAGCTTTCTTT
few	TRBV7-3	-	TRBJ2-2	CASSLNRQTTGELFF	TGTGCCAGCAGCTTAAACCGACAGACCACCGGGGAGCTGTTTTTT
-	TRBV6-5	TRBD1	TRBJ1-2	CASSPQGLGQNYGYTF	TGTGCCAGCAGTCCCCAGGGTTTGGGACAGAACTATGGCTACACCTTC
few	TRBV7-9	TRBD1	TRBJ1-2	CASSPDRAGYGYTF	TGTGCCAGCAGCCCGGACAGGGCCGGCTATGGCTACACCTTC
few	TRBV27	-	TRBJ2-1	CASRPGLTLYEQFF	TGTGCCAGCAGACCAGGACTGACCCTCTATGAGCAGTTCTTC
-	TRBV7-8	TRBD1	TRBJ2-1	CASNRDRNNEQFF	TGTGCCAGCAACCGGGACAGAAACAATGAGCAGTTCTTC
-	TRBV7-6	-	TRBJ1-2	CASSLGLQGPGYTF	TGTGCCAGCAGCTTGGGTCTACAGGGTCCTGGCTACACCTTC
medium-sized	TRBV7-6	-	TRBJ2-1	CASSPNYNEQFF	TGTGCCAGCAGCCCGAACTACAATGAGCAGTTCTTC
-	TRBV20-1	TRBD1	TRBJ1-1	CSARPGTGLNTEAFF	TGCAGTGCTAGGCCCGGGACAGGCCTGAACACTGAAGCTTTCTTT
-	TRBV5-1	TRBD1	TRBJ2-5	CASSLSPGETGLYQETQYF	TGCGCCAGCAGCTTGTCCCCAGGGGAGACAGGGCTGTACCAAGAGACCCAGTACTTC
-	TRBV27	-	TRBJ2-7	CASRTGPPYEQYF	TGTGCCAGCAGGACAGGCCCACCCTACGAGCAGTACTTC
-	TRBV20-1	TRBD1	TRBJ2-7	CSATGGEQYF	TGCAGTGCTACAGGGGGCGAGCAGTACTTC
-	TRBV2	-	TRBJ2-3	CASRGAGVGTDTQYF	TGTGCCAGCAGGGGGGCCGGGGTTGGCACAGATACGCAGTATTTT
-	TRBV5-1	-	TRBJ2-5	CASSLVRWETQYF	TGCGCCAGCAGCTTGGTCAGGTGGGAGACCCAGTACTTC
few	TRBV12-3/TRBV12-4	-	TRBJ2-5	CASKLSAGAHQETQYF	TGTGCCAGCAAGTTATCGGCGGGGGCCCACCAAGAGACCCAGTACTTC
-	TRBV4-1	-	TRBJ2-5	CASSQEGMGETQYF	TGCGCCAGCAGCCAAGAGGGGATGGGGGAGACCCAGTACTTC
few	TRBV5-1	TRBD1	TRBJ2-1	CASSSGGGEQFF	TGCGCCAGCAGCTCAGGGGGCGGTGAGCAGTTCTTC
-	TRBV12-3/TRBV12-4	-	TRBJ1-5	CASSLSVGRGVDQPQHF	TGTGCCAGCAGTTTATCGGTGGGGAGGGGGGTGGATCAGCCCCAGCATTTT
once	TRBV7-9	-	TRBJ2-7	CASSSGPTLGYF	TGTGCCAGCAGCTCCGGCCCAACGCTTGGGTACTTC
-	TRBV6-6	-	TRBJ2-7	CASRTAGHPTDEQYF	TGTGCCAGCAGAACCGCCGGACATCCTACGGACGAGCAGTACTTC
-	TRBV5-1	TRBD1	TRBJ2-7	CASTRTGDYEQYF	TGCGCCAGCACCCGGACAGGGGACTACGAGCAGTACTTC
few	TRBV27	-	TRBJ1-6	CASSSLGLYSPLHF	TGTGCCAGCAGTTCACTCGGACTTTATTCACCCCTCCACTTT
few	TRBV7-6	-	TRBJ2-7	CASSPRTAYEQYF	TGTGCCAGCAGCCCCCGGACAGCCTACGAGCAGTACTTC
-	TRBV12-3/TRBV12-4	TRBD1	TRBJ1-5	CASSAGQGGGGNQPQHF	TGTGCCAGCAGTGCAGGACAGGGAGGAGGCGGCAATCAGCCCCAGCATTTT
few	TRBV5-6	-	TRBJ1-5	CASSSRPGQPQHF	TGTGCCAGCAGCAGCCGGCCAGGCCAGCCCCAGCATTTT
few	TRBV5-1	TRBD2	TRBJ2-3	CASSKLAGEADTQYF	TGCGCCAGCAGCAAATTAGCGGGGGAAGCAGATACGCAGTATTTT
-	TRBV12-3/TRBV12-4	-	TRBJ2-3	CASSSPGHLSF	TGTGCCAGCAGTAGTCCGGGACACCTCTCTTTT
few	TRBV4-2	-	TRBJ2-7	CASSQDSYEQYF	TGTGCCAGCAGCCAAGACTCCTACGAGCAGTACTTC
-	TRBV4-1	-	TRBJ2-7	CASSQVSGEQYF	TGCGCCAGCAGCCAGGTCTCAGGAGAGCAGTACTTC
few	TRBV29-1	TRBD2	TRBJ2-7	CSVEGTSGSHYEQYF	TGCAGCGTTGAGGGGACTAGTGGGAGCCACTACGAGCAGTACTTC
-	TRBV5-1	-	TRBJ2-5	CASSADGETQYF	TGCGCCAGCAGCGCCGATGGGGAGACCCAGTACTTC
few	TRBV6-1	-	TRBJ2-1	CASSERGPRDTNNEQFF	TGTGCCAGCAGTGAAAGAGGCCCCCGGGACACTAACAATGAGCAGTTCTTC
-	TRBV4-1	TRBD1	TRBJ2-7	CASSQRPDRGLYGQYF	TGCGCCAGCAGCCAACGCCCGGACAGGGGGCTTTACGGGCAGTACTTC
-	TRBV6-1	-	TRBJ2-1	CASSAGPGSVSYNEQFF	TGTGCCAGCAGTGCAGGACCGGGGAGCGTCTCCTACAATGAGCAGTTCTTC
-	TRBV7-9	-	TRBJ1-1	CASSLGTTEAFF	TGTGCCAGCAGCTTAGGAACAACTGAAGCTTTCTTT
few	TRBV7-9	TRBD1	TRBJ1-1	CASSKDRAEAFF	TGTGCCAGCAGCAAAGACAGGGCTGAAGCTTTCTTT